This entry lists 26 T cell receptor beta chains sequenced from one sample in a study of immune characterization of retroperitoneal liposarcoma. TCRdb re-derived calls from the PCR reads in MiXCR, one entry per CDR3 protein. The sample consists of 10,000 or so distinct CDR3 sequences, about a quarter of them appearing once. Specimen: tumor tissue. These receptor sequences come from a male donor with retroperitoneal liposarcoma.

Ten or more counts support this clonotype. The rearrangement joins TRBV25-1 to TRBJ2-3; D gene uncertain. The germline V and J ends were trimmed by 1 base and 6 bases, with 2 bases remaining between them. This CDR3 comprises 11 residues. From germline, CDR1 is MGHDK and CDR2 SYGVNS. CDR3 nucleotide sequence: TGTGCCAGCAGTGAATGGGATACGCAGTATTTT. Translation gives CASSEWDTQYF.

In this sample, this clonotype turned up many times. The CDR3 nucleotides are TGTGCCAGCAGCTTAGAAGGGTACCAAGAGACCCAGTACTTC. It codes for CASSLEGYQETQYF. J is TRBJ2-5 and V is TRBV7-6; no firm D call. The CDR3 sequence is 14 residues long. Germline assignment: CDR1 SGHVS and CDR2 FNYEAQ. V dropped 1 base and J dropped 0 bases, with 6 bases sitting between them.

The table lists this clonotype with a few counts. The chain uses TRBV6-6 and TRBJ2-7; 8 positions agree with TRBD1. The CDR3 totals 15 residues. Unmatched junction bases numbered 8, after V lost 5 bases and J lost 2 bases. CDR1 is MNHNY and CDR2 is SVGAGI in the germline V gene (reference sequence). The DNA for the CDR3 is TGTGCCAGCAGTCTGACCCGACAGGGGCCCTACGAGCAGTACTTC. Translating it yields CASSLTRQGPYEQYF.

The DNA of the CDR3 is TGCGCCAGCAGATCCGACAGAGACTATGGCTACACCTTC. Translating it yields CASRSDRDYGYTF. The chain uses TRBV10-2 and TRBJ1-2, with a weak D call TRBD1 (5 bases). Per germline, CDR1 WSHSY and CDR2 SAAADI. CDR3 length: 13 amino acids. V lost 6 bases, J lost 3 bases, and 11 bases lay in between.

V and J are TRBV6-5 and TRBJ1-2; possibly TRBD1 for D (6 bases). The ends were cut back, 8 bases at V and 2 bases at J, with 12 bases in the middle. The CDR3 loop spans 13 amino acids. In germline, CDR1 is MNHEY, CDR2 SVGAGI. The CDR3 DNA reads TGTGCCAGCCAAACAGGGAGGAACTATGGCTACACCTTC. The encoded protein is CASQTGRNYGYTF.

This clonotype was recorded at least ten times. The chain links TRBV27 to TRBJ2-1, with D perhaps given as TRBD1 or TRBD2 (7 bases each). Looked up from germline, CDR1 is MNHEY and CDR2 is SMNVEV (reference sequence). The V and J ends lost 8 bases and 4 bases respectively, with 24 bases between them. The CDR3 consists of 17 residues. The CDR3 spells CASRAGAGGKPYNEQFF. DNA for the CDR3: TGTGCCAGCCGGGCGGGAGCAGGGGGGAAACCTTACAATGAGCAGTTCTTC.

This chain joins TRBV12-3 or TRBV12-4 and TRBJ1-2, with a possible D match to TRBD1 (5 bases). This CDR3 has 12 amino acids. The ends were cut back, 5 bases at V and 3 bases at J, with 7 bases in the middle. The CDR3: CASSQQDYGYTF. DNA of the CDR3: TGTGCCAGCAGTCAACAGGACTATGGCTACACCTTC.

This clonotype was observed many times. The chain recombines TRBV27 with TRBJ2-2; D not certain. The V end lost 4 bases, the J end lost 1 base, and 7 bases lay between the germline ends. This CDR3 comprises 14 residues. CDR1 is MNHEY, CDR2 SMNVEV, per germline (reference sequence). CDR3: CASSWVGNTGELFF. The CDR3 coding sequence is TGTGCCAGCAGTTGGGTGGGGAACACCGGGGAGCTGTTTTTT.

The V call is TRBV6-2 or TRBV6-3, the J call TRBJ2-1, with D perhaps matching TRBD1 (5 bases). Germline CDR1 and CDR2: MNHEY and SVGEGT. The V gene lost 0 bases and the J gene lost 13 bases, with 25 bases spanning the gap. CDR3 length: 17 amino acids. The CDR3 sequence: CASSYSMTESFQGIQFF. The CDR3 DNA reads TGTGCCAGCAGTTACTCGATGACGGAATCTTTCCAGGGCATTCAGTTCTTC.

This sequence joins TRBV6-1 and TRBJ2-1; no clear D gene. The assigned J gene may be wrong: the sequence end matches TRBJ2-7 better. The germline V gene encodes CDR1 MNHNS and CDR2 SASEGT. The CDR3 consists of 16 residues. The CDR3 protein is CASSEPARAAYNEQYF. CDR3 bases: TGTGCCAGCAGTGAACCCGCACGGGCGGCCTACAATGAGCAGTACTTC.

CDR3 protein: CASSYSTYRVPTDTQYF. The CDR3 region has the DNA TGTGCCAGCAGTTACTCGACCTACAGGGTCCCCACAGATACGCAGTATTTT. The gene calls are TRBV6-2 or TRBV6-3 and TRBJ2-3; D might be TRBD1 (6 bases). The CDR3 spans 17 residues. Trimming took off 0 bases at V and 2 bases at J, with 15 bases between the two ends. Germline V gene data show CDR1 as MNHEY and CDR2 as SVGEGT.

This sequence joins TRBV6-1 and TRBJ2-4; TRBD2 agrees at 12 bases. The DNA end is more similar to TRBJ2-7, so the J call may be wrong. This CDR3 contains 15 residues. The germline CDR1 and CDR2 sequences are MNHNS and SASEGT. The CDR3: CASSRTSGVNYEQYF. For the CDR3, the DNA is TGTGCCAGCAGCCGGACTAGCGGGGTGAACTACGAGCAGTACTTC.

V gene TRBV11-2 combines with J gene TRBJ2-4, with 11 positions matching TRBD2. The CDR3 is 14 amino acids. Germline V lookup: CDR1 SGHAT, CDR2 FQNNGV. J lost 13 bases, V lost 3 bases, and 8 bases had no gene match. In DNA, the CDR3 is TGTGCCAGCAGCTTTAGCGGGGGGGCCAATGAGCAGTACTTC. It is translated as CASSFSGGANEQYF.

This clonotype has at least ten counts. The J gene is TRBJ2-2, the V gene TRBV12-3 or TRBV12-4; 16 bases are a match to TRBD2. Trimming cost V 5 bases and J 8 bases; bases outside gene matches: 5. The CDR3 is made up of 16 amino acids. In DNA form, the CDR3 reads TGTGCCAGCAGTCCCGGGACTAGCGGGGGGGCGGGGGAGCTGTTTTTT. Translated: CASSPGTSGGAGELFF.

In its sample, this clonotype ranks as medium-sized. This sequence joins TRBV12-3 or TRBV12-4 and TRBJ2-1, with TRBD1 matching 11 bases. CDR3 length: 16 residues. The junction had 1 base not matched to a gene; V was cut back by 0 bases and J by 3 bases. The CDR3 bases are TGTGCCAGCAGTTTAGCCGGGACAGGGGGCTACAATGAGCAGTTCTTC. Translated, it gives CASSLAGTGGYNEQFF.

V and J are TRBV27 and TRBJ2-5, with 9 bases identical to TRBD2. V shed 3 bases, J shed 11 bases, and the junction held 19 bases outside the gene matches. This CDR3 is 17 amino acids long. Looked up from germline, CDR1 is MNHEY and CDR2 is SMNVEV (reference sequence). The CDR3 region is CASSFGTSRSSYNEQYF. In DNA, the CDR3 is TGTGCCAGCAGTTTTGGGACTAGCAGGAGCTCCTACAATGAGCAGTACTTC.

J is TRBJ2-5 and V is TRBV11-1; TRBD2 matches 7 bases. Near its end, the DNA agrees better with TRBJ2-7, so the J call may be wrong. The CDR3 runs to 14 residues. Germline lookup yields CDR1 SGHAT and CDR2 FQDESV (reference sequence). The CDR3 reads CASSLSPGGDEQYF. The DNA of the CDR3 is TGTGCCAGCAGCTTATCCCCTGGGGGGGACGAGCAGTACTTC.

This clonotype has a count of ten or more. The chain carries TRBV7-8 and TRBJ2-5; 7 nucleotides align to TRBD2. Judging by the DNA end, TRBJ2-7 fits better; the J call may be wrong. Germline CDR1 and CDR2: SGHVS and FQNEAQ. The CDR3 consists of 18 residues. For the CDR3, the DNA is TGTGCCAGCAGCTTAGGGGGTGGAAGCGGGGTGAACACCTACGAGCAGTACTTC. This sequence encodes CASSLGGGSGVNTYEQYF.

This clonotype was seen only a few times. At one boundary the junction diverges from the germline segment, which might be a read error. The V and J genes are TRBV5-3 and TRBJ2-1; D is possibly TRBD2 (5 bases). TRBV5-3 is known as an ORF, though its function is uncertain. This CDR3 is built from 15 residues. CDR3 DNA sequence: TGTGCCAGCAGCTTTAATAGCGACGGAAGCCACGAGCAGTTCTTC. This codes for CASSFNSDGSHEQFF.

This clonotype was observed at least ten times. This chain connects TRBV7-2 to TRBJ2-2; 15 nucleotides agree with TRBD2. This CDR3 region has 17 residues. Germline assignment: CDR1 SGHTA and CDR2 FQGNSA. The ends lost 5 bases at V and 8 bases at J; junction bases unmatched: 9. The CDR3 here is CASSTWTSGRAGGELFF. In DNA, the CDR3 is TGTGCCAGCAGCACCTGGACTAGCGGGAGGGCGGGAGGGGAGCTGTTTTTT.

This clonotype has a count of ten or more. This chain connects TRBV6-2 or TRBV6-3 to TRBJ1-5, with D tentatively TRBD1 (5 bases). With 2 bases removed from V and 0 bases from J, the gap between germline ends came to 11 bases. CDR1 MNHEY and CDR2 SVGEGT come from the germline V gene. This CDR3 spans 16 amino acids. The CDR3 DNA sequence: TGTGCCAGCAGTTACAGGGCAGGGTTTAGCAATCAGCCCCAGCATTTT. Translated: CASSYRAGFSNQPQHF.

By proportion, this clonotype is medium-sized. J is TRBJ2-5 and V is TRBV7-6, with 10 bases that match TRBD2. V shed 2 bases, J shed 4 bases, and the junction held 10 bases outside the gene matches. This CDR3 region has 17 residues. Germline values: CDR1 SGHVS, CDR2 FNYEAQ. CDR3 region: CASSLSVASGSVETQYF. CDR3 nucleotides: TGTGCCAGCAGCTTAAGTGTGGCTAGCGGGAGTGTAGAGACCCAGTACTTC.

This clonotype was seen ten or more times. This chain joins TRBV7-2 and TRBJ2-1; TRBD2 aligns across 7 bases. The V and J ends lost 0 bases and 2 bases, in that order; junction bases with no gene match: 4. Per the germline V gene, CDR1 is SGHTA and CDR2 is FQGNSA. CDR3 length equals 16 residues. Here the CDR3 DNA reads TGTGCCAGCAGCTTAGCGTCCAGCGGGACCTACAATGAGCAGTTCTTC. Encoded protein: CASSLASSGTYNEQFF.

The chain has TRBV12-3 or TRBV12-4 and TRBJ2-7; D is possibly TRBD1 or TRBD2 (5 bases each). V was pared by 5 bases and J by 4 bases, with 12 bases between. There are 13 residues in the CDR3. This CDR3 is CASSRDEGYEQYF. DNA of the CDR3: TGTGCCAGCAGTCGTGACGAGGGGTACGAGCAGTACTTC.

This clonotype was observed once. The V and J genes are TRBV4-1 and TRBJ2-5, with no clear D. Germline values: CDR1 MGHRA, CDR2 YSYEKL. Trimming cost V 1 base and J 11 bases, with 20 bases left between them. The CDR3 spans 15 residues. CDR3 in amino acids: CASSQGRSNDNEQYF. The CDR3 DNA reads TGCGCCAGCAGCCAAGGTCGGAGCAACGACAATGAGCAGTACTTC.

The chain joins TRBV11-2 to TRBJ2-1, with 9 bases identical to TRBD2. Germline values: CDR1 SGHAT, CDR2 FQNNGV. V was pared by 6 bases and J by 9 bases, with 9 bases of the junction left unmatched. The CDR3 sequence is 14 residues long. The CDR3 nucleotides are TGTGCCAGCAGGCTAGCGGGGCCAAGCGGTGAGCAGTTCTTC. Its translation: CASRLAGPSGEQFF.